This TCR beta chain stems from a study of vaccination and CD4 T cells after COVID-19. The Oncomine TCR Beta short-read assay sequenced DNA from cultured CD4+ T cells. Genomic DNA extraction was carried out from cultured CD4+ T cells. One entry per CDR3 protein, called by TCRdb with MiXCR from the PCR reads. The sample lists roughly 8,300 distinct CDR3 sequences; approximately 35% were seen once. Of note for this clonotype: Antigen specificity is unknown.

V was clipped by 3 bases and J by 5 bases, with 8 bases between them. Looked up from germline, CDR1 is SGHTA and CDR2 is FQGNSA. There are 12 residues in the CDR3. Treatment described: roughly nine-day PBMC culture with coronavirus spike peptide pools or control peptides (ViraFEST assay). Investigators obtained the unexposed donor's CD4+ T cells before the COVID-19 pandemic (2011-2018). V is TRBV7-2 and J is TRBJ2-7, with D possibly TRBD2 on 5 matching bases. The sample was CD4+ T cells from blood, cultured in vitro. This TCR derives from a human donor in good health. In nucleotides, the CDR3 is TGTGCCAGCAGCTTCGGGCGGGACGAGCAGTACTTC. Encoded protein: CASSFGRDEQYF.